The rows below give T cell receptor beta chains drawn from one sample of a study of T cell responses to AZD1222 COVID-19 vaccine. Measured with immunoSEQ multiplex PCR; TCRdb has only the in-frame clones, and not every one. The sample gives 140,000 to 150,000 clones, approximately 90% of which show up once; around 3.6% is in the top ten. Sequences were derived from peripheral blood, sampled on day 0 of AZD1222 vaccination. These receptors were obtained from an adult in good health. CDR3s include the opening cysteine and the closing phenylalanine or tryptophan. D genes are given only for firm matches. Some rows have no size entry. The others give once, few or many, or a class for an expanded clone.

clone_size: -; v_call: TRBV27; j_call: TRBJ2-1; d_call: TRBD1; cdr3_aa: CASSQTGAQFF; cdr3_nt: TGTGCCAGCAGCCAGACAGGGGCGCAGTTCTTC
clone_size: -; v_call: TRBV7-9; j_call: TRBJ2-7; d_call: -; cdr3_aa: CASSLLSSYERYF; cdr3_nt: TGCGCCAGCAGTCTCTTAAGCTCCTACGAGCGGTACTTC
clone_size: -; v_call: TRBV19; j_call: TRBJ2-1; d_call: TRBD2; cdr3_aa: CASGTSGRASPNEQFF; cdr3_nt: TGTGCCAGTGGGACTAGCGGGAGGGCCTCCCCCAATGAGCAGTTCTTC
clone_size: -; v_call: TRBV28; j_call: TRBJ1-4; d_call: -; cdr3_aa: CASGDREKLFF; cdr3_nt: TGTGCCAGCGGGGATCGGGAAAAACTGTTTTTT
clone_size: -; v_call: TRBV6-5; j_call: TRBJ1-4; d_call: -; cdr3_aa: CASNLQGTHEKLFF; cdr3_nt: TGTGCCAGTAACTTACAGGGTACGCATGAAAAACTGTTTTTT
clone_size: once; v_call: TRBV7-2; j_call: TRBJ2-3; d_call: -; cdr3_aa: CASSLHSDTQYF; cdr3_nt: TGTGCCAGCAGCTTACATTCAGATACGCAGTATTTT
clone_size: -; v_call: TRBV5-8; j_call: TRBJ1-4; d_call: -; cdr3_aa: CASRQGLGGTNEKLFF; cdr3_nt: TGTGCCAGCAGACAGGGATTAGGCGGTACTAATGAAAAACTGTTTTTT
clone_size: once; v_call: TRBV6-5; j_call: TRBJ1-1; d_call: -; cdr3_aa: CASSYSTEAFF; cdr3_nt: TGTGCCAGCAGTTATTCCACTGAAGCTTTCTTT
clone_size: few; v_call: TRBV5-4; j_call: TRBJ1-3; d_call: TRBD1; cdr3_aa: CASSLDRGRDTIYF; cdr3_nt: TGTGCCAGCAGCTTGGACAGGGGAAGGGACACCATATATTTT
clone_size: -; v_call: TRBV11-2; j_call: TRBJ2-1; d_call: -; cdr3_aa: CASSFSLASYNEQFF; cdr3_nt: TGTGCCAGCAGCTTCAGTCTAGCCTCCTACAATGAGCAGTTCTTC
clone_size: -; v_call: TRBV10-3; j_call: TRBJ1-4; d_call: -; cdr3_aa: CATALDTANEKLFF; cdr3_nt: TGTGCCACAGCCCTTGACACGGCGAATGAAAAACTGTTTTTT
clone_size: -; v_call: TRBV6-1; j_call: TRBJ1-1; d_call: TRBD1; cdr3_aa: CASSDTYRGGNTEAFF; cdr3_nt: TGTGCCAGCAGTGATACGTACAGGGGGGGCAACACTGAAGCTTTCTTT
clone_size: -; v_call: TRBV5-4; j_call: TRBJ2-5; d_call: TRBD2; cdr3_aa: CASSSEPRGGETQYF; cdr3_nt: TGTGCCAGCAGCTCAGAACCCCGGGGAGGGGAGACCCAGTACTTC
clone_size: -; v_call: TRBV5-4; j_call: TRBJ1-6; d_call: -; cdr3_aa: CASGFWGGLSDALHF; cdr3_nt: TGTGCCAGCGGCTTTTGGGGCGGACTGTCTGATGCCCTCCACTTT
clone_size: -; v_call: TRBV9; j_call: TRBJ2-2; d_call: -; cdr3_aa: CASSESQGRSTGELFF; cdr3_nt: TGTGCCAGCAGCGAGTCCCAGGGTCGTTCCACCGGGGAGCTGTTTTTT
clone_size: -; v_call: TRBV28; j_call: TRBJ2-7; d_call: -; cdr3_aa: CASSLPGRAYEQYF; cdr3_nt: TGTGCCAGCAGTTTACCTGGTAGAGCCTACGAGCAGTACTTC
clone_size: -; v_call: TRBV7-2; j_call: TRBJ2-1; d_call: -; cdr3_aa: CASSLAGTSRNEQFF; cdr3_nt: TGTGCCAGCAGCTTAGCGGGAACTAGCCGTAATGAGCAGTTCTTC
clone_size: -; v_call: TRBV7-2; j_call: TRBJ2-2; d_call: -; cdr3_aa: CASSSVVNTGELFF; cdr3_nt: TGTGCCAGCAGCTCGGTAGTGAACACCGGGGAGCTGTTTTTT
clone_size: -; v_call: TRBV30; j_call: TRBJ1-5; d_call: -; cdr3_aa: CAWTGAGDQPQHF; cdr3_nt: TGTGCCTGGACAGGGGCGGGGGATCAGCCCCAGCATTTT
clone_size: -; v_call: TRBV7-9; j_call: TRBJ2-5; d_call: -; cdr3_aa: CASSFGGETQYF; cdr3_nt: TGTGCCAGCAGCTTCGGGGGTGAGACCCAGTACTTC
clone_size: -; v_call: TRBV2; j_call: TRBJ1-2; d_call: -; cdr3_aa: CASSEYFTF; cdr3_nt: TGTGCCAGCAGTGAATACTTCACCTTC
clone_size: -; v_call: TRBV5-1; j_call: TRBJ2-5; d_call: -; cdr3_aa: CASSPEGPQETQYF; cdr3_nt: TGCGCCAGCAGCCCCGAGGGGCCCCAAGAGACCCAGTACTTC
clone_size: -; v_call: TRBV5-4; j_call: TRBJ2-7; d_call: TRBD2; cdr3_aa: CASSPGQGGSFYEQYF; cdr3_nt: TGTGCCAGCAGCCCGGGCCAAGGCGGGAGTTTCTACGAGCAGTACTTC
clone_size: -; v_call: TRBV11-3; j_call: TRBJ1-5; d_call: -; cdr3_aa: CASSSQPQHF; cdr3_nt: TGTGCCAGCAGCTCTCAGCCCCAGCATTTT
clone_size: -; v_call: TRBV19; j_call: TRBJ1-2; d_call: -; cdr3_aa: CASSLGYGNTF; cdr3_nt: TGTGCCAGTAGTTTGGGGTACGGGAACACCTTC
clone_size: -; v_call: TRBV5-4; j_call: TRBJ2-7; d_call: TRBD1; cdr3_aa: CASSLVPLGTGRREQYF; cdr3_nt: TGTGCCAGCAGCTTGGTCCCCCTGGGGACAGGGAGGCGCGAGCAGTACTTC